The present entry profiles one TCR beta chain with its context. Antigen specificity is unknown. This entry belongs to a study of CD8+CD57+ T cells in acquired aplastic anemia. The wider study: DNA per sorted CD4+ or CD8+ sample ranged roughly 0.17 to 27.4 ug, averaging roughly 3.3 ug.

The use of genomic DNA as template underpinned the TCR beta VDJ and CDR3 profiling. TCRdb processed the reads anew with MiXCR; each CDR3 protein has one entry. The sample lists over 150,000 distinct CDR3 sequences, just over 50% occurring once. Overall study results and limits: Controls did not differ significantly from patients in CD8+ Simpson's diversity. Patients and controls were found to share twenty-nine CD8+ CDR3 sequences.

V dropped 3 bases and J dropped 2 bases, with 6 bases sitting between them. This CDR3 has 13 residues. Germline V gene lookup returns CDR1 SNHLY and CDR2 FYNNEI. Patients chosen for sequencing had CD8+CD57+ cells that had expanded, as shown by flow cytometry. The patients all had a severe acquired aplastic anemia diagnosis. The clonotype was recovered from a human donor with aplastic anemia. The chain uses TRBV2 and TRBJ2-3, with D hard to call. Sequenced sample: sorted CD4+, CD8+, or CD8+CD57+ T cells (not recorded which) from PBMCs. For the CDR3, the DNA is TGTGCCAGCAGTGACATTCCCACAGATACGCAGTATTTT. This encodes CASSDIPTDTQYF.